The 17 T cell receptor beta chains below come from one sample, sequenced in a study of blood T cell repertoires in COVID-19. Method: immunoSEQ multiplex PCR; TCRdb's copy keeps in-frame clones and lacks some. The data show approximately 150,000 clones, roughly 90% seen once. Sequences were obtained from peripheral blood. The receptors shown here come from a woman between 50 and 59 years old with acute or convalescent COVID-19.

This chain uses TRBV7-6 with TRBJ1-1, with TRBD1 matching over 9 bases. Looked up from germline, CDR1 is SGHVS and CDR2 is FNYEAQ. V was pared by 1 base and J by 0 bases, with 3 bases of the junction left unmatched. CDR3 length equals 16 residues. Written as DNA, the CDR3 is TGTGCCAGCAGCTTAGTCGGACAGGGGTTGAACACTGAAGCTTTCTTT. Translating it yields CASSLVGQGLNTEAFF.

The rearrangement links TRBV11-3 to TRBJ2-7; 9 nucleotides agree with TRBD1. Germline values: CDR1 SGHNT, CDR2 YENEEA. V was pared by 4 bases and J by 3 bases, with 4 bases of the junction left unmatched. The CDR3 contains 14 residues. DNA of the CDR3: TGTGCCAGCAGCTCTGGGGACAGGGTCTACGAGCAGTACTTC. This encodes CASSSGDRVYEQYF.

This clone was seen once. V is TRBV19 and J is TRBJ1-2; D call uncertain. The ends were cut back, 3 bases at V and 3 bases at J, with 5 bases in the middle. Per the germline V gene, CDR1 is LNHDA and CDR2 is SQIVND (reference sequence). The CDR3 is 12 amino acids. Here the CDR3 reads CASSIPDYGYTF. Here the CDR3 DNA reads TGTGCCAGTAGTATCCCGGACTATGGCTACACCTTC.

The chain carries TRBV7-7 and TRBJ2-7, with TRBD2 matching over 8 bases. Trimming cost V 5 bases and J 4 bases; bases outside gene matches: 7. This CDR3 comprises 14 residues. CDR1 is SSHAT, CDR2 FNYEAQ, per germline (reference sequence). The CDR3: CASSPGGAAYEQYF. For the CDR3, the DNA is TGTGCCAGCAGCCCCGGGGGGGCCGCGTACGAGCAGTACTTC.

This clone was counted only a few times. This chain uses TRBV6-2 or TRBV6-3 with TRBJ1-2, with D possibly matching TRBD1 (5 bases). The length of the CDR3 is 13 residues. Looked up from germline, CDR1 is MNHEY and CDR2 is SVGEGT. Trimming took 5 bases from V and 1 from J, leaving 8 bases between them. CDR3 coding DNA: TGTGCCAGCAGTCTGACAGATAACTATGGCTACACCTTC. Its translation is CASSLTDNYGYTF.

This chain connects TRBV7-3 to TRBJ2-2; 9 bases match TRBD2. Germline CDR1 is SGHTA and CDR2 is FQGTGA. Unmatched junction bases numbered 2, after V lost 5 bases and J lost 4 bases. The CDR3 extends over 14 amino acids. The CDR3 nucleotides read TGTGCCAGCAGCCCTAGCGGGGCCACCGGGGAGCTGTTTTTT. It yields the protein CASSPSGATGELFF.

The genes are TRBV5-4 and TRBJ2-7, with TRBD1 as a possible D gene (5 bases). V dropped 0 bases and J dropped 0 bases, with 10 bases sitting between them. The CDR3 length is 15 residues. Germline V gives CDR1 SGHNT, CDR2 YYREEE (reference sequence). CDR3 sequence: CASSLGRASSYEQYF. In DNA, the CDR3 is TGTGCCAGCAGCTTGGGCAGGGCGAGCTCCTACGAGCAGTACTTC.

The chain links TRBV5-6 to TRBJ2-7, with D possibly TRBD1 on 5 matching bases. Trimming took 5 bases from V and 0 from J, leaving 24 bases between them. This CDR3 has 18 residues. Germline-derived CDR1 and CDR2 are SGHDT and YYEEEE. This CDR3 reads CASRFYFGDSELSYEQYF. The DNA for the CDR3 is TGTGCCAGCAGATTTTATTTTGGTGACAGCGAACTCTCCTACGAGCAGTACTTC.

This chain connects TRBV9 to TRBJ1-1; unclear D gene. Between the trimmed V and J ends, which lost 0 bases and 0 bases, there was a span of 18 bases. Germline values: CDR1 SGDLS, CDR2 YYNGEE. There are 18 residues in the CDR3. CDR3 sequence: CASSVAPGGITMNTEAFF. The CDR3, as DNA: TGTGCCAGCAGCGTAGCTCCGGGAGGAATTACCATGAACACTGAAGCTTTCTTT.

J is TRBJ2-7 and V is TRBV11-3; possibly TRBD2 for D (5 bases). This CDR3 has 12 residues. Trimming took off 5 bases at V and 6 bases at J, with 11 bases between the two ends. Germline assignment: CDR1 SGHNT and CDR2 YENEEA. The CDR3 sequence is CASSRGRGEQYF. CDR3 nucleotides: TGTGCCAGCAGCCGGGGTAGAGGCGAGCAGTACTTC.

The genes are TRBV6-6 and TRBJ2-1, with a possible D match to TRBD2 (6 bases). Between the trimmed V and J ends, which lost 6 bases and 2 bases, there was a span of 14 bases. Germline-derived CDR1 and CDR2 are MNHNY and SVGAGI (reference sequence). The CDR3 totals 15 residues. The CDR3 spells CASSRGTGPYNEQFF. In DNA, the CDR3 is TGTGCCAGCAGCCGCGGGACTGGTCCCTACAATGAGCAGTTCTTC.

The CDR3, as DNA: TGTGCCACCAGCAGACGAGCGGGAGAGGCGGATACGCAGTATTTT. It yields the protein CATSRRAGEADTQYF. The chain couples TRBV15 to TRBJ2-3, with 8 nucleotides matching TRBD2. The germline V gene encodes CDR1 LNHNV and CDR2 YYDKDF (reference sequence). The CDR3 length is 15 residues. J lost 6 bases, V lost 2 bases, and 7 bases had no gene match.

V is TRBV10-1 and J is TRBJ1-5, with 10 positions matching TRBD1. V dropped 11 bases and J dropped 1; count of bases not matched to a gene: 5. CDR1 WNHNN and CDR2 SYGVQD come from the germline V gene (reference sequence). There are 14 residues in the CDR3. CDR3 bases: TGCGCCGGGGACAGGGGATGGAGCAATCAGCCCCAGCATTTT. This codes for CAGDRGWSNQPQHF.

The CDR3 sequence is CASGGDEQYF. CDR3 bases: TGTGCCAGCGGGGGGGACGAGCAGTACTTC. This chain links TRBV7-9 with TRBJ2-7; 7 bases fit TRBD2. Germline V gene data show CDR1 as SEHNR and CDR2 as FQNEAQ (reference sequence). The CDR3 is 10 residues long. The V and J ends lost 8 bases and 5 bases, in that order; junction bases with no gene match: 0.

This clone came up once. The V gene is TRBV4-1, the J gene TRBJ2-3, with 8 bases aligning to TRBD2. Trimming cost V 5 bases and J 2 bases; bases outside gene matches: 15. Germline V gene data show CDR1 as MGHRA and CDR2 as YSYEKL. This CDR3 contains 18 residues. The CDR3 DNA reads TGCGCCAGCAGCTGGGGAGCGGGGGACTACAAATACACAGATACGCAGTATTTT. This gives the protein CASSWGAGDYKYTDTQYF.

This rearrangement joins TRBV29-1 to TRBJ2-1; TRBD2 aligns across 7 bases. Germline lookup yields CDR1 SQVTM and CDR2 ANQGSEA. This CDR3 is built from 13 residues. V was clipped by 4 bases and J by 4 bases; unmatched bases: 4. The CDR3 spells CSVAGGGYNEQFF. The CDR3 DNA sequence: TGCAGCGTTGCGGGGGGAGGGTACAATGAGCAGTTCTTC.

This clone was picked up one time. The rearrangement uses TRBV27 and TRBJ2-7, with 9 bases fitting TRBD1. CDR1 MNHEY and CDR2 SMNVEV come from the germline V gene (reference sequence). The CDR3 consists of 14 residues. Trimming removed 5 bases from V and 5 bases from J; junction bases left unmatched: 7. The chain's CDR3 is CASSPGTGNDEQYF. The CDR3 DNA reads TGTGCCAGCAGTCCCGGGACAGGGAACGACGAGCAGTACTTC.